Listed below are T cell receptor beta chains from one sample, sequenced in a study of blood T cells in healthy people across ages. TCRdb recomputed calls from the 5' RACE reads with MiXCR, one row per CDR3 protein. The table shows some 1.7 million distinct CDR3 sequences, with over 25% occurring only once. Sequenced material: blood. Receptors were obtained from a woman aged 30 to 39 in good health. CDR3s include the opening cysteine and the closing phenylalanine or tryptophan. The order of the fields is CDR3 length, D gene, V gene, J gene, clone size, CDR3 DNA, CDR3 protein. The D gene is left open where the match is weak. Clone size is not always given. Where it is, it says once, few, many or a class for expanded clones.

14	-	TRBV14	TRBJ2-3	-	TGTGCCAGCAGCCAAGATCTGGTACCGGGCACGCAGTATTTT	CASSQDLVPGTQYF
12	-	TRBV20-1	TRBJ1-5	-	TGCAGTGCAGCCCCCACGGAGCAGCCCCAGCATTTT	CSAAPTEQPQHF
16	TRBD2	TRBV20-1	TRBJ2-1	-	TGCAGTGCTAGAGTGGGGAGCGGGAGATTATACAATGAGCAGTTCTTC	CSARVGSGRLYNEQFF
15	TRBD2	TRBV3-1	TRBJ2-7	-	TGTGCCAGCAGGCTGGGCACTAGCGGCCCCTACGAGCAGTACTTC	CASRLGTSGPYEQYF
14	-	TRBV20-1	TRBJ2-7	few	TGCAGTGCTAGGAATGCGGCGAGCTCCTACGAGCAGTACTTC	CSARNAASSYEQYF
13	-	TRBV20-1	TRBJ1-1	few	TGCAGTGCTAATTTGGGGCGGAACACTGAAGCTTTCTTT	CSANLGRNTEAFF
14	-	TRBV20-1	TRBJ1-6	-	TGCAGTGTGGTTGCGGCCTCGGGGAGTTCACCCCTCCACTTT	CSVVAASGSSPLHF
14	-	TRBV9	TRBJ2-7	many	TGTGCCAGCAGCGCCCGATTGGGAACCTACGAGCAGTACTTC	CASSARLGTYEQYF
17	TRBD1	TRBV20-1	TRBJ2-5	-	TGCAGTGCTAGGGGGATCCTGGGACAGGAGAGCAGAGAGACCCAGTACTTC	CSARGILGQESRETQYF
14	-	TRBV6-6	TRBJ2-1	many	TGTGCCAGCAGCCCCGATTCCGCCTACAATGAGCAGTTCTTC	CASSPDSAYNEQFF
14	-	TRBV14	TRBJ2-3	-	TGTGCCAGCAGCCAAGTACAGCTTGGAGATACGCAGTATTTT	CASSQVQLGDTQYF
15	-	TRBV7-2	TRBJ2-6	many	TGTGCCAGCAGCCGGAGAAACTCTGGGGCCAACGTCCTGACTTTC	CASSRRNSGANVLTF
16	TRBD2	TRBV5-1	TRBJ2-7	-	TGCGCCAGCAGCCCCCAGACTAGCGGGTCCTACAATGAGCAGTACTTC	CASSPQTSGSYNEQYF
13	-	TRBV6-5	TRBJ2-1	many	TGTGCCAGCAGTTACTCACAGGGTAATGAGCAGTTCTTC	CASSYSQGNEQFF
12	-	TRBV5-5	TRBJ2-1	few	TGTGCCAGCAGCCCAGCCCCAAGCGCTCAGTTCTTC	CASSPAPSAQFF
14	TRBD1	TRBV7-3	TRBJ2-2	-	TGTGCCAGCAGCTTGACAGGGCTGACCGGGGAGCTGTTTTTT	CASSLTGLTGELFF
14	TRBD2	TRBV5-1	TRBJ2-3	many	TGCGCCAGCAGCTTTGGGACTAGCGGGCAAACGCAGTATTTT	CASSFGTSGQTQYF
16	TRBD1	TRBV7-9	TRBJ1-5	few	TGTGCCAGCAGCTACGGACAGGGGAGAAGGAATCAGCCCCAGCATTTT	CASSYGQGRRNQPQHF
15	-	TRBV20-1	TRBJ2-5	-	TGCAGTGCTGGAGCCGCCGGACGCCCCCAAGAGACCCAGTACTTC	CSAGAAGRPQETQYF
15	TRBD2	TRBV24-1	TRBJ2-1	-	TGTGCCACCAGTGATCCGGACGGGGGGTCGTATGAGCAGTTCTTC	CATSDPDGGSYEQFF
16	-	TRBV7-2	TRBJ2-4	many	TGTGCCAGCAGCGCAAAGGGAACTCGGGCCAAAAACATTCAGTACTTC	CASSAKGTRAKNIQYF
14	TRBD2	TRBV19	TRBJ2-7	-	TGTGCCAGTAGTATAGTCGGCGGGAGCTACGAGCAGTACTTC	CASSIVGGSYEQYF
14	TRBD2	TRBV18	TRBJ2-1	many	TGTGCCAGCTCGAGGACTAGCATGGAGGATGAGCAGTTCTTC	CASSRTSMEDEQFF
15	-	TRBV6-5	TRBJ1-2	-	TGTGCCAGCACCCCCGGGGGTCTAGGAGACTGTGGCCACACCTTC	CASTPGGLGDCGHTF
20	TRBD2	TRBV7-2	TRBJ2-3	few	TGTGCCAGCAGCTTAGCACCGGGACTAGGGTACTTTACCTTCACAGATACGCAGTATTTT	CASSLAPGLGYFTFTDTQYF
13	-	TRBV5-1	TRBJ2-1	few	TGCGCCAGCAGTTCTTACTCCCTCAATGAGCAGTTCTTC	CASSSYSLNEQFF
16	-	TRBV5-1	TRBJ2-7	-	TGCGCCAGCAGCTTGGGGGTGGGGGGGGCCACATACGAGCAGTACTTC	CASSLGVGGATYEQYF